One sample yielded the 21 T cell receptor beta chains listed below, sequenced in a study of cytomegalovirus exposure and HLA in healthy donors. Amplification used 60 Vbeta primers and 13 Jbeta primers. Profiled with immunoSEQ multiplex PCR; TCRdb holds only in-frame clones, not every one. This table holds approximately 190,000 clones, roughly 80% found once. Sequenced: PBMCs. The receptors originated from a man aged 35 to 55 in good health and CMV-seropositive.

V and J are TRBV7-9 and TRBJ1-2, with D perhaps matching TRBD1 (6 bases). V shed 1 base and J shed 5 bases, with 23 bases lying between them. The germline V gene has CDR1 SEHNR and CDR2 FQNEAQ (reference sequence). This CDR3 has 18 amino acids. Here the CDR3 reads CASSLEGGWTDERYGYTF. CDR3 nucleotide sequence: TGTGCCAGCAGCTTAGAGGGGGGGTGGACCGACGAGAGGTATGGCTACACCTTC.

This chain joins TRBV23-1 and TRBJ2-7, with TRBD1 matching 7 bases. TRBV23-1 counts as an open reading frame of uncertain function. Trimming removed 8 bases from V and 0 bases from J; junction bases left unmatched: 4. This CDR3 is built from 13 residues. CDR3: CASFGQASYEQYF. The CDR3 DNA reads as TGCGCCAGCTTCGGACAGGCCTCCTACGAGCAGTACTTC.

V and J are TRBV7-9 and TRBJ1-2; D call uncertain. Trimming stripped 5 bases from V and 7 bases from J, with 8 bases between. The CDR3 covers 11 residues. The germline CDR1 and CDR2 sequences are SEHNR and FQNEAQ (reference sequence). CDR3 sequence reads: CASSLLLGYTF. The CDR3 DNA is TGTGCCAGCAGCCTCCTTCTTGGCTACACCTTC.

V usage is TRBV5-1 and J usage is TRBJ1-6; the match to TRBD1 covers 9 bases. V trimming: 4 bases; J trimming: 10 bases; junction bases outside the gene matches: 9. The CDR3 is 15 amino acids. Germline-derived CDR1 and CDR2 are SGHRS and YFSETQ. For the CDR3, the DNA is TGCGCCAGCAGCAATAACCGGGACAGGGAATCACCCCTCCACTTT. Protein: CASSNNRDRESPLHF.

The V gene is TRBV6-4, the J gene TRBJ1-6; D uncertain. The V gene lost 2 bases and the J gene lost 9 bases, with 8 bases spanning the gap. Germline values: CDR1 MRHNA, CDR2 SNTAGT. The CDR3 spans 13 residues. The DNA of the CDR3 is TGTGCCAGCAGTGACAAAACCGGTTCACCCCTCCACTTT. It is translated as CASSDKTGSPLHF.

V gene TRBV4-3 combines with J gene TRBJ2-1; D might be TRBD1 (5 bases). Germline V CDR1 and CDR2: LGHNA, YSLEER. Trimming shortened V by 4 bases and J by 0 bases, and 10 bases separated the two germline ends. The CDR3 spans 15 residues. CDR3 coding DNA: TGCGCCAGCAGCCTGGGGCTACCCTCCTACAATGAGCAGTTCTTC. Amino acid sequence: CASSLGLPSYNEQFF.

The V and J genes are TRBV11-2 and TRBJ2-7; 9 bases fit TRBD1. Germline CDR1 SGHAT, CDR2 FQNNGV. The junction had 7 bases not matched to a gene; V was cut back by 5 bases and J by 2 bases. This CDR3 comprises 15 residues. The DNA of the CDR3 is TGTGCCAGCAGCCCCTGGACAGGGGCTACCTACGAGCAGTACTTC. Translating gives CASSPWTGATYEQYF.

The chain recombines TRBV7-8 with TRBJ2-7; D is perhaps TRBD2 (5 bases). The V end was cut by 4 bases, the J end by 2 bases, with 12 bases between. The length of the CDR3 is 14 residues. Germline V CDR1 and CDR2: SGHVS, FQNEAQ. In DNA, the CDR3 is TGTGCCAGCAGCTCCCGGGGATTGGCCTACGAGCAGTACTTC. As protein: CASSSRGLAYEQYF. The whole variable domain, remainder taken from reference TRBV7-8 and TRBJ2-7, is GAGVSQSPRYKVAKRGQDVALRCDPISGHVSLFWYQQALGQGPEFLTYFQNEAQLDKSGLPSDRFFAERPEGSVSTLKIQRTQQEDSAVYLCASSSRGLAYEQYFGPGTRLTVT.

The V and J genes are TRBV7-2 and TRBJ2-3, with D tentatively TRBD2 (5 bases). Per the germline V gene, CDR1 is SGHTA and CDR2 is FQGNSA. This CDR3 has 11 amino acids. CDR3 amino acids: CGSGPSATQYF. Written as DNA, the CDR3 is TGTGGGAGCGGACCCTCAGCTACGCAGTATTTT.

The V and J genes are TRBV9 and TRBJ2-3; TRBD2 agrees at 8 bases. From germline, CDR1 is SGDLS and CDR2 YYNGEE. The ends lost 0 bases at V and 2 bases at J; junction bases unmatched: 11. The CDR3 has 18 amino acids. CDR3 residues: CASSVDLMSGGVTDTQYF. CDR3 in DNA: TGTGCCAGCAGCGTAGACCTTATGAGCGGGGGAGTCACAGATACGCAGTATTTT.

The chain couples TRBV30 to TRBJ1-1, with D hard to call. The ends were cut back, 0 bases at V and 8 bases at J, with 7 bases in the middle. Germline-derived CDR1 and CDR2 are GTSNPN and SVGIG (reference sequence). The CDR3 contains 11 residues. CDR3 protein: CAWSVGEEAFF. For the CDR3, the DNA is TGTGCCTGGAGTGTCGGGGAAGAAGCTTTCTTT.

The rearrangement uses TRBV6-1 and TRBJ1-1; no definite D call. Germline lookup yields CDR1 MNHNS and CDR2 SASEGT. Trimming removed 5 bases from V and 1 base from J, with 8 bases in between. CDR3 size: 13 residues. The chain's CDR3 is CASSILWNTEAFF. Here the CDR3 DNA reads TGTGCCAGCAGTATCCTTTGGAACACTGAAGCTTTCTTT.

This clone was found once. This chain links TRBV19 with TRBJ2-3; no firm D call. The CDR3 covers 14 residues. Trimming removed 5 bases at V and 1 base at J, with 10 bases between. Per the germline V gene, CDR1 is LNHDA and CDR2 is SQIVND (reference sequence). In nucleotides, the CDR3 is TGTGCCAGTAGTCTTCGTTCAGGCACAGATACGCAGTATTTT. Translating it yields CASSLRSGTDTQYF.

This chain connects TRBV6-5 to TRBJ2-7, with unresolved D. The length of the CDR3 is 13 residues. The V end lost 2 bases, the J end lost 0 bases, and 5 bases lay between the germline ends. Germline V CDR1 and CDR2: MNHEY, SVGAGI. The CDR3 DNA follows: TGTGCCAGCAGTTACAGCTCCTCCTACGAGCAGTACTTC. Protein: CASSYSSSYEQYF.

V gene TRBV25-1 combines with J gene TRBJ2-3; a possible D gene is TRBD2 (5 bases). This CDR3 has 15 residues. CDR1 and CDR2 from the germline V gene are MGHDK and SYGVNS. Trimming cost V 5 bases and J 6 bases, with 18 bases left between them. CDR3 loop: CASSSSALASDTQYF. The DNA for the CDR3 is TGTGCCAGCAGTTCGTCGGCCCTAGCAAGTGATACGCAGTATTTT. The entire variable domain, with the rest obtained from reference TRBV25-1 and TRBJ2-3, is as follows: EADIYQTPRYLVIGTGKKITLECSQTMGHDKMYWYQQDPGMELHLIHYSYGVNSTEKGDLSSESTVSRIRTEHFPLTLESARPSHTSQYLCASSSSALASDTQYFGPGTRLTVL.

The V gene is TRBV29-1, the J gene TRBJ2-7; possibly TRBD2 for D (5 bases). With 7 bases removed from V and 5 bases from J, the gap between germline ends came to 21 bases. The CDR3 is made up of 14 amino acids. Germline V gene sequence: CDR1 SQVTM, CDR2 ANQGSEA. The CDR3 protein is CSGSSGEFLDEQYF. The CDR3 DNA reads as TGCAGCGGCAGTTCCGGGGAGTTCCTAGACGAGCAGTACTTC.

In the case of this clone: The same CDR3 also results from other DNA sequences found in this sample. The CDR3 region has the DNA TGTGCCAGCAGCCAAGATCGCTACGAGCAGTACTTC. It specifies CASSQDRYEQYF. This sequence joins TRBV4-2 and TRBJ2-5; D remains unclear. The end of the DNA fits TRBJ2-7 better, so the J call may be wrong. Germline assignment: CDR1 LGHNA and CDR2 YNFKEQ. This CDR3 is 12 amino acids long.

The gene calls are TRBV7-9 and TRBJ1-4; D unresolved. Germline values: CDR1 SEHNR, CDR2 FQNEAQ (reference sequence). This CDR3 region has 16 residues. V shed 2 bases and J shed 0 bases, with 10 bases lying between them. The CDR3 sequence is CASSLTAGATNEKLFF. As DNA, the CDR3 is TGTGCCAGCAGCTTAACTGCGGGAGCAACTAATGAAAAACTGTTTTTT. Variable domain in full (rest from reference TRBV7-9 and TRBJ1-4): DTGVSQNPRHKITKRGQNVTFRCDPISEHNRLYWYRQTLGQGPEFLTYFQNEAQLEKSRLLSDRFSAERPKGSFSTLEIQRTEQGDSAMYLCASSLTAGATNEKLFFGSGTQLSVL.

V and J are TRBV6-1 and TRBJ2-7; D possibly corresponds to TRBD2 (6 bases). This CDR3 contains 11 residues. V was trimmed by 3 bases and J by 9 bases, leaving 9 bases between them. CDR1 is MNHNS and CDR2 is SASEGT in the germline V gene. CDR3 residues: CASSDMGGQYF. CDR3 DNA: TGTGCCAGCAGTGACATGGGGGGGCAGTACTTC.

The V and J genes are TRBV7-2 and TRBJ2-1, with TRBD2 matching over 12 bases. CDR1 and CDR2 (germline): SGHTA, FQGNSA. The length of the CDR3 is 17 residues. V trimming: 7 bases; J trimming: 4 bases; junction bases outside the gene matches: 11. CDR3 sequence reads: CASTPRTSGKFYNEQFF. The CDR3 region has the DNA TGTGCCAGCACCCCCAGGACTAGCGGGAAATTTTACAATGAGCAGTTCTTC.

The chain uses TRBV11-2 and TRBJ1-3; TRBD1 might be the D (5 bases). In germline, CDR1 is SGHAT, CDR2 FQNNGV. The ends were cut back, 2 bases at V and 0 bases at J, with 20 bases in the middle. The CDR3 extends over 19 amino acids. In DNA, the CDR3 is TGTGCCAGCAGCTTATTGGGACTAAGACAGCCCGGCTCTGGAAACACCATATATTTT. Amino acids: CASSLLGLRQPGSGNTIYF.